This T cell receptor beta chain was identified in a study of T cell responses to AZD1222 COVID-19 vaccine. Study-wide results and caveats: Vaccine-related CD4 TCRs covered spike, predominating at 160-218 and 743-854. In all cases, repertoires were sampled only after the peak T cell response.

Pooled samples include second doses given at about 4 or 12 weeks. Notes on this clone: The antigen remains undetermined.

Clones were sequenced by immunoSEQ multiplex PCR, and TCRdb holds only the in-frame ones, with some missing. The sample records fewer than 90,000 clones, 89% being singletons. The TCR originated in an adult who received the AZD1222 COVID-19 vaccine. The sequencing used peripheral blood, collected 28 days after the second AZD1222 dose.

The CDR3 loop is CASSVTEYNTEAFF. The CDR3 bases are TGTGCCAGCAGCGTAACAGAATACAACACTGAAGCTTTCTTT. The V gene is TRBV9, the J gene TRBJ1-1, with D hard to call. Deletions cut 1 base from V and 2 bases from J, with 9 bases between. The germline CDR1 and CDR2 sequences are SGDLS and YYNGEE. The CDR3 covers 14 residues.